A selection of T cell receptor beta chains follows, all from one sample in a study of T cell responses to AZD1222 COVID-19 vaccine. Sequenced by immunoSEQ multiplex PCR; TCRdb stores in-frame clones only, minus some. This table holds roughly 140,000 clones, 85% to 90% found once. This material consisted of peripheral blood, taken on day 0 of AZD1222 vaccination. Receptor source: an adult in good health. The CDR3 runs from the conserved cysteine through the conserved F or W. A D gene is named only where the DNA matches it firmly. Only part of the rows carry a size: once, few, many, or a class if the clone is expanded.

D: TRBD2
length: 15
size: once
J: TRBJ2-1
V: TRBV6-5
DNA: TGTGCCAGCAGGAAGGGTACTAGCGGGATCTATGAGCAGTTCTTC
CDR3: CASRKGTSGIYEQFF

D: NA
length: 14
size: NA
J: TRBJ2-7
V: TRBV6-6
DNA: TGTGCCAGCAGTTGGGACTCCAACTCCTACGAGCAGTACTTC
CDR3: CASSWDSNSYEQYF

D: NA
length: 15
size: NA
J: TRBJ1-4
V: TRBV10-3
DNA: TGTGCCATCAGTGAGTCGGCAGCAACTAATGAAAAACTGTTTTTT
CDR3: CAISESAATNEKLFF

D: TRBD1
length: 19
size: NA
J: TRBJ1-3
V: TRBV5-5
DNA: TGTGCCAGCAGCGCCACCCCTCCCGGGACAGGGAGTGATGGAAACACCATATATTTT
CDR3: CASSATPPGTGSDGNTIYF

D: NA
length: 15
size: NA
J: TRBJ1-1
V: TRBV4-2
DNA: TGTGCCAGCAGCCGCGAGGACAGTGTCAAACTCGAAGCTTTCTTT
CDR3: CASSREDSVKLEAFF

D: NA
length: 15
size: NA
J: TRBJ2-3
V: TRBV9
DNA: TGTGCCAGCAGCGTAGAGGAGCGGAGCACAGATACGCAGTATTTT
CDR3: CASSVEERSTDTQYF

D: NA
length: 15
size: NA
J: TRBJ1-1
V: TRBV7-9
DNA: TGTGCCAGCAGCTTAGGGAACGGGGGGAACACTGAAGCTTTCTTT
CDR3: CASSLGNGGNTEAFF

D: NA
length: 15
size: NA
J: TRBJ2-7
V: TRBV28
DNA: TGTGCCAGCAGTCAAAAGGTGGGCAGCGTCTACGAGCAGTACTTC
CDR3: CASSQKVGSVYEQYF

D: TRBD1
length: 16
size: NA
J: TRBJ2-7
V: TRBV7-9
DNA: TGTGCCAGCAGCCACACGACAGGGGAAGGGTCCTACGAGCAGTACTTC
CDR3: CASSHTTGEGSYEQYF

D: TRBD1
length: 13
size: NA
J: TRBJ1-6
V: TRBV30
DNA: TGTGCCCATAGACAGGGCAGCAATTCACCCCTCCACTTT
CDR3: CAHRQGSNSPLHF

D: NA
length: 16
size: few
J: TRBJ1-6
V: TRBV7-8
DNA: TGTGCCAGCAGCTCCCCTCGGCCCCCCCTTAATTCACCCCTCCACTTT
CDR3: CASSSPRPPLNSPLHF

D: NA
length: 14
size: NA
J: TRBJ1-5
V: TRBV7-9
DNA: TGTGCCAGCAGCAAAGGGGAAAGCAATCAGCCCCAGCATTTT
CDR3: CASSKGESNQPQHF

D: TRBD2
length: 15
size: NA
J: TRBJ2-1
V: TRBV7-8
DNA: TGTGCCAGCAGCCGCGCGGGAGACTCCTACAATGAGCAGTTCTTC
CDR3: CASSRAGDSYNEQFF

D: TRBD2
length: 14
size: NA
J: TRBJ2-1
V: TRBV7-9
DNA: TGTGCCAGCAGCGTGGGACTAGCCTACAATGAGCAGTTCTTC
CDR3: CASSVGLAYNEQFF

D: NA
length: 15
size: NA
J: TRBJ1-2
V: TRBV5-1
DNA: TGCGCCAGCTACCCGGAGGGCGAGTCTCGCGGTGGCTACACCTTC
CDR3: CASYPEGESRGGYTF

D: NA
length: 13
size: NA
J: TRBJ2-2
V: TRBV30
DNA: TGTGCCTGGAAACAGGGAGGTACCGGGGAGCTGTTTTTT
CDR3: CAWKQGGTGELFF

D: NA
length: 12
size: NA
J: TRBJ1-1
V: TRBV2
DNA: TGTGCCAGGAGCCAGGGAGGGACTGAAGCTTTCTTT
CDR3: CARSQGGTEAFF

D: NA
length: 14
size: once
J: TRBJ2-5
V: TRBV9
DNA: TGTGCCAGCAGCTCCGGGACTCCCCTAGAGACCCAGTACTTC
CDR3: CASSSGTPLETQYF

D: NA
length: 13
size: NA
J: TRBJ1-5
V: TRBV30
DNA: TGTGCCTGGAGTCGGACAGACAATCAGCCCCAGCATTTT
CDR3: CAWSRTDNQPQHF

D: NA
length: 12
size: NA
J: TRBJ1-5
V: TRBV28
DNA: TGTGCCAGCAGTTTGAAGTTTCAGCCCCAGCATTTT
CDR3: CASSLKFQPQHF

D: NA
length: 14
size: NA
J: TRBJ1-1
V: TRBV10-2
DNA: TGCGCCAGCTGCACCCCCGGACAGAACACTGAAGCTTTCTTT
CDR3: CASCTPGQNTEAFF

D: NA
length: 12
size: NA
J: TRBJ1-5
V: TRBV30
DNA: TGTGCCTGGACGACAGCAGATCAGCCCCAGCATTTT
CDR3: CAWTTADQPQHF

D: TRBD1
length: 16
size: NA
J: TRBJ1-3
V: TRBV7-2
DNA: TGTGCCAGCAGCGCGGACAGGCTCGGCTCTGGAAACACCATATATTTT
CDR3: CASSADRLGSGNTIYF

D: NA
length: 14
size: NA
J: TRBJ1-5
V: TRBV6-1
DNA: TGTGCCAGCAGTGATTCGGGGGTAATTCAGCCCCAGCATTTT
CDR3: CASSDSGVIQPQHF

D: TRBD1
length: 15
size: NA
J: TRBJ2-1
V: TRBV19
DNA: TGTGCCACTAAACGGGGACAGGGGTCGTACAATGAGCAGTTCTTC
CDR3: CATKRGQGSYNEQFF

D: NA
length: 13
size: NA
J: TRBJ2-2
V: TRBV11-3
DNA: TGTGCCAGCAGGGCACAGGACACCGGGGAGCTGTTTTTT
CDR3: CASRAQDTGELFF

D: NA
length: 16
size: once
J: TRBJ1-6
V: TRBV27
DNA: TGTGCCAGCAGTTTACAGGGGATTTCCTATAATTCACCCCTCCACTTT
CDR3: CASSLQGISYNSPLHF

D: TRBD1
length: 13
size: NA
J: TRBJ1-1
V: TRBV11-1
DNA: TGTGCCAGCTCTGGGCAGGGGGCCACTGAAGCTTTCTTT
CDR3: CASSGQGATEAFF

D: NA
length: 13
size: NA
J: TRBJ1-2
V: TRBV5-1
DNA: TGCGCCAGCAGCTTGGATAGTAGTGGTGGCTACACCTTC
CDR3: CASSLDSSGGYTF

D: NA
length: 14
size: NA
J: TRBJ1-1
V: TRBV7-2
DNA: TGTGCCAGCAGCTTAGGCCTGGGGAACACTGAAGCTTTCTTT
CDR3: CASSLGLGNTEAFF

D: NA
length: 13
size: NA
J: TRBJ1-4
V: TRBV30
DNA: TGTGCCTGGAATTGGTCAACTAATGAAAAACTGTTTTTT
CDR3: CAWNWSTNEKLFF

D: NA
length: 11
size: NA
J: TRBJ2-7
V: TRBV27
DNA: TGTGCCAGCAGTTTAAGTGGGGAGCAGTACTTC
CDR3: CASSLSGEQYF

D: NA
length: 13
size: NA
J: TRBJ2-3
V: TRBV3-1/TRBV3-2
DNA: TGTGCCAGCAGCGTCAGGCCGCCAGATACGCAGTATTTT
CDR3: CASSVRPPDTQYF

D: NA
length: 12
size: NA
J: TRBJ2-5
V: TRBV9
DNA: TGTGCCAGCAGCGGGGGCCAAGAGACCCAGTACTTC
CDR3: CASSGGQETQYF

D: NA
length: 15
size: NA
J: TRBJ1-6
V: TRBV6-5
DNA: TGTGCCAGCAGTACCCTGACAGGTTCAAATTCACCCCTCCACTTT
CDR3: CASSTLTGSNSPLHF

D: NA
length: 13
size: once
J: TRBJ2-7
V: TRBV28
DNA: TGTGCCACGAACCCACTTCAGGGTTACGAGCAGTACTTC
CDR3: CATNPLQGYEQYF

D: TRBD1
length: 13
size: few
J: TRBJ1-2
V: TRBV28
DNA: TGTGCCAGCAGTATTAACAGGGGATACGGCTACACCTTC
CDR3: CASSINRGYGYTF

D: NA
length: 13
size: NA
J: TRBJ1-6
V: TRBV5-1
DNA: TGCGCCAGCAGCTTGGAAGCCCCGAAGGTCCTCCACTTT
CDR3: CASSLEAPKVLHF

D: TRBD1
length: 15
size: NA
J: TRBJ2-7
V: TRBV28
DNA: TGTGCCAGCAGTTCCCCTCGGGACAGGACCTACGAGCAGTACTTC
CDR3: CASSSPRDRTYEQYF

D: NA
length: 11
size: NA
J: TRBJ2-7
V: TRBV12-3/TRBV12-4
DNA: TGTGCCAGCAGTAGCGATATACCCCAGTACTTC
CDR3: CASSSDIPQYF

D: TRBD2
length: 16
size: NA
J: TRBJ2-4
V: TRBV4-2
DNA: TGTGCCAGCAGCCAAGACAGATTAGCGGGTGGGGGCATTCAGTACTTC
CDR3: CASSQDRLAGGGIQYF

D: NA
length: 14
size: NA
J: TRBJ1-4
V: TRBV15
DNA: TGTGCCACCAGCAGAGATACGGAGTATGAAAAACTGTTTTTT
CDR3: CATSRDTEYEKLFF

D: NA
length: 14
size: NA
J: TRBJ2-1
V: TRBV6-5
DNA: TGTGCCATACAACAGGGAAGAGGCTACAATGAGCAGTTCTTC
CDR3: CAIQQGRGYNEQFF

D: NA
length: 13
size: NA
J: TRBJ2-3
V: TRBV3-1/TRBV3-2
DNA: TGTGCCAGCAGCCAAGTTTCCAGCAAGACGCAGTATTTT
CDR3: CASSQVSSKTQYF

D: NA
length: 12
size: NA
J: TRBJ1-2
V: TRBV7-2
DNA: TGTGCCAGCAGCTCCGGACTGTTCGGCTACACCTTC
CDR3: CASSSGLFGYTF

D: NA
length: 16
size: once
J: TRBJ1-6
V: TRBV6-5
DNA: TGTGCCAGCAGTTTAGAGACGGGCCCCTTTTTTTCACCCCTCCACTTT
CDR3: CASSLETGPFFSPLHF

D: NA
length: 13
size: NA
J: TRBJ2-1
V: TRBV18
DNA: TGTGCCAGCTCACCGGCCCTATTGGATGAGCAGTTCTTC
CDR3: CASSPALLDEQFF

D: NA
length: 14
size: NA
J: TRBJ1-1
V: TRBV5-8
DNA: TGTGCCAGCACCGGGGACCGACTGAACACTGAAGCTTTCTTT
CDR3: CASTGDRLNTEAFF